This T cell receptor beta chain was captured in a study of OX40 agonist ivuxolimab in advanced cancers. Study-wide findings and caveats: Mean expanded clone counts were higher in CD8+ than CD4+ T cells.

Sequencing used immunoSEQ multiplex PCR; TCRdb keeps in-frame clones, though not all of them. The sample shows around 80,000 clones, roughly four fifths of them seen only once. Details on this clone: Its target is not known.

The CDR3 has 13 amino acids. With 7 bases removed from V and 4 bases from J, the gap between germline ends came to 11 bases. Germline V gene data show CDR1 as LNHDA and CDR2 as SQIVND (reference sequence). This specimen was CD4+ or CD8+ T cells sorted from blood, taken in a trial of the OX40 agonist ivuxolimab. The rearrangement joins TRBV19 to TRBJ2-1, with D tentatively TRBD1 (5 bases). The TCR originated in an adult with an advanced solid tumor such as melanoma, head and neck, liver or kidney cancer. The CDR3 sequence: CASTRQGYNEQFF. The DNA for the CDR3 is TGTGCCAGTACCCGCCAGGGATACAATGAGCAGTTCTTC.